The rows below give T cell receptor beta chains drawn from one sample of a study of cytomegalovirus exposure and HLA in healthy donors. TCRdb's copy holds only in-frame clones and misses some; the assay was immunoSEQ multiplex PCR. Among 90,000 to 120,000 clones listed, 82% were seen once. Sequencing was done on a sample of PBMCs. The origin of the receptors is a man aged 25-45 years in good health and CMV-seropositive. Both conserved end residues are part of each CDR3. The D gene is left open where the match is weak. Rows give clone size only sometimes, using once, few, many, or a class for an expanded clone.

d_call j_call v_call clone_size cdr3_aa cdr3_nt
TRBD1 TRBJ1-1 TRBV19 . CASSEQGLAAFF TGTGCCAGTAGTGAACAGGGGTTAGCAGCTTTCTTT
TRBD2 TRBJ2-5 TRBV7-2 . CASSMMGRGGLGETQYF TGTGCCAGCAGCATGATGGGGCGGGGGGGCCTAGGAGAGACCCAGTACTTC
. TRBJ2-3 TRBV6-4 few CASSDSGGTDTQYF TGTGCCAGCAGTGACTCGGGAGGCACAGATACGCAGTATTTT
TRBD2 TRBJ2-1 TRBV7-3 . CASSPQGAGGPTEQFF TGTGCCAGCAGCCCCCAAGGAGCGGGGGGGCCGACTGAGCAGTTCTTC
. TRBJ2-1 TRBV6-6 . CASTGGGEQFF TGTGCCAGCACAGGGGGAGGTGAGCAGTTCTTC
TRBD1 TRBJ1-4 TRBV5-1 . CASSFTQGAQEKLFF TGCGCCAGCAGCTTTACACAGGGGGCGCAGGAAAAACTGTTTTTT
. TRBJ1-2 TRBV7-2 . CASSLEGGSEHYGYTF TGTGCCAGCAGCTTAGAGGGAGGGTCTGAGCACTATGGCTACACCTTC
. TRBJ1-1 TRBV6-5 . CASRSVGPEAFF TGTGCCAGCAGATCGGTGGGCCCTGAAGCTTTCTTT
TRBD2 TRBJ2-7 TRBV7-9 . CASSFGTSNYEQYF TGTGCCAGCAGCTTCGGGACTAGTAACTACGAGCAGTACTTC
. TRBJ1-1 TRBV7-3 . CASSLDGFMTEAFF TGTGCCAGCAGCTTAGACGGGTTCATGACTGAAGCTTTCTTT
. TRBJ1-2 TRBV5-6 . CASSPQGNYGYTF TGTGCCAGCAGCCCGCAGGGGAACTATGGCTACACCTTC
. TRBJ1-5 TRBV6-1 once CASSEISGADQPQHF TGTGCCAGCAGTGAAATTTCAGGGGCTGATCAGCCCCAGCATTTT
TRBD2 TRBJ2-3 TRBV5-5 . CASSVAGGRSTDTQYF TGTGCCAGCAGCGTAGCGGGGGGACGTAGCACAGATACGCAGTATTTT
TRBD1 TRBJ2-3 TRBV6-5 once CASSYSTDRGLYTQYF TGTGCCAGCAGTTACTCGACAGACAGGGGACTCTATACGCAGTATTTT
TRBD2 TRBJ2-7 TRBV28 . CASSNPITSGLSYEQYF TGTGCCAGCAGTAACCCCATCACTAGCGGACTCTCCTACGAGCAGTACTTC
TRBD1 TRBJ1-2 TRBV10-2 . CASYGQGGGGGYTF TGCGCCAGCTATGGACAGGGAGGTGGCGGTGGCTACACCTTC
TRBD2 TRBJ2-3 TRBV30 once CAWGSGSTDTQYF TGTGCCTGGGGTAGCGGGAGCACAGATACGCAGTATTTT
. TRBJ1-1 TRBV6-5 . CASSLTRWAEAFF TGTGCCAGCAGCTTGACAAGGTGGGCTGAAGCTTTCTTT
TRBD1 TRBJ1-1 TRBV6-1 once CASRTGLTEAFF TGTGCCAGCAGGACAGGGCTTACTGAAGCTTTCTTT
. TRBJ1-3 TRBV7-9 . CASSPLTGGHSGNTIYF TGTGCCAGCAGCCCCTTAACTGGGGGACACTCTGGAAACACCATATATTTT
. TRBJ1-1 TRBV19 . CASTPRGYTEAFF TGTGCCAGTACCCCAAGGGGTTACACTGAAGCTTTCTTT